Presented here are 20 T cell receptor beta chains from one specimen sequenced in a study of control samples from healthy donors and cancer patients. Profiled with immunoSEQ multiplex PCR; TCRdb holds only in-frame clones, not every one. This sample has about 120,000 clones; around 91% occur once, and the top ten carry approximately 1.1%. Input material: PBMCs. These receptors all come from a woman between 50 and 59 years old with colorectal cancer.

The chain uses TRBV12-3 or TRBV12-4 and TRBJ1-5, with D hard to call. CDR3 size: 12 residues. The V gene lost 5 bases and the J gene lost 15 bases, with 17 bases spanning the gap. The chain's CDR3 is CASSLELGSWHF. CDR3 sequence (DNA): TGTGCCAGCAGTCTGGAGCTAGGATCATGGCATTTT.

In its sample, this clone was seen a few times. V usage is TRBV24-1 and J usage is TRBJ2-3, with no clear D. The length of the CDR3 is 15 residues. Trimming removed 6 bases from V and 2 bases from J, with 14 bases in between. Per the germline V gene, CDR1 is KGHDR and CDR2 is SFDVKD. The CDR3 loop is CATSQGWAVTDTQYF. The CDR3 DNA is TGTGCCACCAGTCAAGGTTGGGCCGTCACAGATACGCAGTATTTT.

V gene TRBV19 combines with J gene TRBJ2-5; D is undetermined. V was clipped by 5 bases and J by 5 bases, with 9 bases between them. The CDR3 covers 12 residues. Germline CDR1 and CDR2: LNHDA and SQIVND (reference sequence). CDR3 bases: TGTGCCAGTAGTGGAAGCCCGGAGACCCAGTACTTC. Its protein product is CASSGSPETQYF. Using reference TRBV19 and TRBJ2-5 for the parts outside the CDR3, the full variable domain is DGGITQSPKYLFRKEGQNVTLSCEQNLNHDAMYWYRQDPGQGLRLIYYSQIVNDFQKGDIAEGYSVSREKKESFPLTVTSAQKNPTAFYLCASSGSPETQYFGPGTRLLVL.

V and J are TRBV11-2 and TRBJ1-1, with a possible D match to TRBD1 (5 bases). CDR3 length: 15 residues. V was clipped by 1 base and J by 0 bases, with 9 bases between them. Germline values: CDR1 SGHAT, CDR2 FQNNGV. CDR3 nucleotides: TGTGCCAGCAGCTTAGCGGGGGGGTTGAACACTGAAGCTTTCTTT. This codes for CASSLAGGLNTEAFF. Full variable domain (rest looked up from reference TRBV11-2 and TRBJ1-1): EAGVAQSPRYKIIEKRQSVAFWCNPISGHATLYWYQQILGQGPKLLIQFQNNGVVDDSQLPKDRFSAERLKGVDSTLKIQPAKLEDSAVYLCASSLAGGLNTEAFFGQGTRLTVV.

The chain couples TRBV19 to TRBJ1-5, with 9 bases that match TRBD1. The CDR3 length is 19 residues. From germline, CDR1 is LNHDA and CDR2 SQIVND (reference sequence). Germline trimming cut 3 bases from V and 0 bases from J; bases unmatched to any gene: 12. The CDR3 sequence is CASSIRGQGLRSSNQPQHF. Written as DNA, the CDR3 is TGTGCCAGTAGTATTAGGGGACAGGGTCTCCGCAGTAGCAATCAGCCCCAGCATTTT.

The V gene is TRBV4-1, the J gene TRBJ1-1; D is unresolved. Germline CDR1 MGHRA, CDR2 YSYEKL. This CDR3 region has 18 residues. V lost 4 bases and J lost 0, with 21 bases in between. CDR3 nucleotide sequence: TGCGCCAGCAGCCTAGACAAAAGGGTACGGAGTATGAACACTGAAGCTTTCTTT. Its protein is CASSLDKRVRSMNTEAFF.

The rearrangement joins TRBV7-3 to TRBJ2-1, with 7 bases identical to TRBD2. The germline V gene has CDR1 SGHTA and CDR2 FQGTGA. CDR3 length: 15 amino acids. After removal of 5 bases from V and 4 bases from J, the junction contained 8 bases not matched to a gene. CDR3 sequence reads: CASSHTAGEYNEQFF. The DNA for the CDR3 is TGTGCCAGCAGCCATACGGCGGGGGAATACAATGAGCAGTTCTTC.

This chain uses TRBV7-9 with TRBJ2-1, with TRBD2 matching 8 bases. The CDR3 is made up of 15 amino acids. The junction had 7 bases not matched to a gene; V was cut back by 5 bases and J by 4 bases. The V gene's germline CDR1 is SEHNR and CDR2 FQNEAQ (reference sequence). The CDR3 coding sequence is TGTGCCAGCAGCCCCGGCTTAGCGGGGTACAATGAGCAGTTCTTC. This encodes CASSPGLAGYNEQFF.

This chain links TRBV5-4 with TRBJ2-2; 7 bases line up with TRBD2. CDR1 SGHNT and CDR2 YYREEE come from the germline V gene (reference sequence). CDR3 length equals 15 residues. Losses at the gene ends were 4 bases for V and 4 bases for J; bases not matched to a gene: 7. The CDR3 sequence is CASSPGRAATGELFF. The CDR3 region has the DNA TGTGCCAGCAGCCCAGGGAGGGCGGCCACCGGGGAGCTGTTTTTT.

CDR3 DNA: TGTGCCAGTAGTATCGCGACGAACACCGGGGAGCTGTTTTTT. Translated, it gives CASSIATNTGELFF. The rearrangement uses TRBV19 and TRBJ2-2; D unresolved. The V gene's germline CDR1 is LNHDA and CDR2 SQIVND (reference sequence). CDR3 length: 14 amino acids. V was pared by 3 bases and J by 0 bases, with 5 bases between.

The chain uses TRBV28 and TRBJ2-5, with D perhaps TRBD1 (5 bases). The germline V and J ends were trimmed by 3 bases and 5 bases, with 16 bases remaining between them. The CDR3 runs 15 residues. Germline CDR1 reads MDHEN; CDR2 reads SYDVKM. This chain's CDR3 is CASSFGQAPWETQYF. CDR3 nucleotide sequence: TGTGCCAGCAGTTTCGGACAAGCTCCTTGGGAGACCCAGTACTTC.

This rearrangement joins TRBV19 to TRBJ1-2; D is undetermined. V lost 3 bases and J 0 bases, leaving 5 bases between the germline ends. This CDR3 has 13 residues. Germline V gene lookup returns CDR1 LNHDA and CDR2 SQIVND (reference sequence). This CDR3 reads CASSIAANYGYTF. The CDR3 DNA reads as TGTGCCAGTAGTATTGCGGCTAACTATGGCTACACCTTC.

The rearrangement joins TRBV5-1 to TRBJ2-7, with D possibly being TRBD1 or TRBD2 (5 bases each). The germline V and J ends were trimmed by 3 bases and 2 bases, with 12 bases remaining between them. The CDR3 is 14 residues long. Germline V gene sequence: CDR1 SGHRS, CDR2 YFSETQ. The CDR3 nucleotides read TGCGCCAGCAGCTCCGGGACGGACACCTACGAGCAGTACTTC. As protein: CASSSGTDTYEQYF.

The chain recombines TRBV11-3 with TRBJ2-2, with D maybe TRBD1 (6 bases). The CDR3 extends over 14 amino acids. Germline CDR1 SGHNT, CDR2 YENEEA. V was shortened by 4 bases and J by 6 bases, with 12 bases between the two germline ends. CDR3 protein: CASSSNRDAGELFF. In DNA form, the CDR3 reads TGTGCCAGCAGCTCTAACAGGGACGCCGGGGAGCTGTTTTTT.

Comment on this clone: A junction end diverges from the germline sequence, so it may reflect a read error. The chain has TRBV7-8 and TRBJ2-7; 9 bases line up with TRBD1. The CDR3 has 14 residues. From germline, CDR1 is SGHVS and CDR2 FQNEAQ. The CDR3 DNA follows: TGTGCCAGCAGCTTAGCGATCGTGACAGGGGGTGAACACTTC. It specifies CASSLAIVTGGEHF.

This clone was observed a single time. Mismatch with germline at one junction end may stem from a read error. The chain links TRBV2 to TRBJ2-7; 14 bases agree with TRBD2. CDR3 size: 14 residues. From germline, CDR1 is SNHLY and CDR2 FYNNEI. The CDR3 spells CASSQDRGLAGGVF. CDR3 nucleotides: TGTGCCAGCAGTCAAGACCGAGGACTAGCGGGGGGCGTATTC. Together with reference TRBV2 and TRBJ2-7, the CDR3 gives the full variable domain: EPEVTQTPSHQVTQMGQEVILRCVPISNHLYFYWYRQILGQKVEFLVSFYNNEISEKSEIFDDQFSVERPDGSNFTLKIRSTKLEDSAMYFCASSQDRGLAGGVFGPGTRLTVT.

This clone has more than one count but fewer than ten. DNA for the CDR3: TGTGCCAGCAGTTCGACGGGGGGCCGGGAGCAGTTCTTC. Its protein is CASSSTGGREQFF. The chain carries TRBV28 and TRBJ2-1; TRBD2 might be the D (7 bases). Germline V gene data show CDR1 as MDHEN and CDR2 as SYDVKM. V lost 4 bases to trimming and J lost 10 bases, with 14 bases between them. The CDR3 is made up of 13 amino acids. The whole variable domain, filled in from reference TRBV28 and TRBJ2-1, reads DVKVTQSSRYLVKRTGEKVFLECVQDMDHENMFWYRQDPGLGLRLIYFSYDVKMKEKGDIPEGYSVSREKKERFSLILESASTNQTSMYLCASSSTGGREQFFGPGTRLTVL.

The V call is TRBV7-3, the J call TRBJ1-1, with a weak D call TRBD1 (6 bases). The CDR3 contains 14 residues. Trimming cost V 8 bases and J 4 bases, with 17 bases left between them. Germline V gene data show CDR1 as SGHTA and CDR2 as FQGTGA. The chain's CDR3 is CASRLNRESTEAFF. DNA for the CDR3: TGTGCCAGCCGGCTGAACAGGGAGAGCACTGAAGCTTTCTTT. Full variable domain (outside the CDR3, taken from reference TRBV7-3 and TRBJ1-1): GAGVSQTPSNKVTEKGKYVELRCDPISGHTALYWYRQSLGQGPEFLIYFQGTGAADDSGLPNDRFFAVRPEGSVSTLKIQRTERGDSAVYLCASRLNRESTEAFFGQGTRLTVV.

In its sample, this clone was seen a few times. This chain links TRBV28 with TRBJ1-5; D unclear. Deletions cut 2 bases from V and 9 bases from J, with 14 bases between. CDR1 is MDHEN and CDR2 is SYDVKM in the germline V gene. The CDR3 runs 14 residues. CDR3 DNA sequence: TGTGCCAGCAGTTTACGGGGTGCCTTACGGCCCCAGCATTTT. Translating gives CASSLRGALRPQHF.

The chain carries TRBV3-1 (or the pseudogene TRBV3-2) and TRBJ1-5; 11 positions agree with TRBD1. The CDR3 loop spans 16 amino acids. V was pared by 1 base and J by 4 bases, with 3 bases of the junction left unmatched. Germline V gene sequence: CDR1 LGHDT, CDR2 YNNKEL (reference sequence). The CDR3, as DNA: TGTGCCAGCAGCCAAGGGACAGGGGGCCCAAATCAGCCCCAGCATTTT. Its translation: CASSQGTGGPNQPQHF.